This T cell receptor (beta chain) was sequenced during a study of OX40 agonist ivuxolimab in advanced cancers. On the study more broadly: Patients receiving dose escalation had hepatocellular carcinoma, melanoma, renal cell or head and neck cancer. Study-level points and caveats: At 0.1 to 3.0 mg/kg, clonal expansion of CD4+ and CD8+ blood T cells had occurred by week 6. There were, on average, more expanded clones in CD8+ T cells than in CD4+.

Germline CDR1 SQVTM, CDR2 ANQGSEA. After removal of 6 bases from V and 0 bases from J, the junction contained 14 bases not matched to a gene. This CDR3 is 19 amino acids long. About this clone: The antigen is unknown.

The assay was immunoSEQ multiplex PCR, and TCRdb's table has in-frame clones only and misses some. Among roughly 97,000 clones listed, about 90% were seen once. The material was CD4+ or CD8+ T cells sorted from blood, obtained in a trial of the OX40 agonist ivuxolimab. The sequence derives from an adult with an advanced solid tumor such as melanoma, head and neck, liver or kidney cancer. This chain uses TRBV29-1 with TRBJ2-1; 13 positions agree with TRBD2. CDR3 DNA sequence: TGCAGCGTCTTTTCCGTAGGGACTAGCGGGAAAAGCTCCTACAATGAGCAGTTCTTC. Translated, it gives CSVFSVGTSGKSSYNEQFF.